This T cell receptor beta chain is drawn from a study of blood T cell repertoires in COVID-19. Study-wide context: Sample material is recorded as cDNA or gDNA derived from T cells, B-cell-depleted T cells, or PBMCs.

Clones were sequenced by immunoSEQ multiplex PCR, and TCRdb holds only the in-frame ones, with some missing. The sample holds a few hundred thousand clones; nearly 90% are singletons and the top ten take 1%. Germline-derived CDR1 and CDR2 are LNHDA and SQIVND (reference sequence). V lost 6 bases and J lost 5; bases outside the gene matches: 11. The CDR3 is 15 residues long. This clonotype was obtained from a woman aged 40 to 55 with COVID-19, enrolled during active disease. Sequenced: peripheral blood. The gene calls are TRBV19 and TRBJ2-3, with 7 bases lining up with TRBD1. This CDR3 reads CASRVKPGQIDTQYF. For the CDR3, the DNA is TGTGCCAGTAGGGTCAAACCGGGACAGATAGATACGCAGTATTTT.